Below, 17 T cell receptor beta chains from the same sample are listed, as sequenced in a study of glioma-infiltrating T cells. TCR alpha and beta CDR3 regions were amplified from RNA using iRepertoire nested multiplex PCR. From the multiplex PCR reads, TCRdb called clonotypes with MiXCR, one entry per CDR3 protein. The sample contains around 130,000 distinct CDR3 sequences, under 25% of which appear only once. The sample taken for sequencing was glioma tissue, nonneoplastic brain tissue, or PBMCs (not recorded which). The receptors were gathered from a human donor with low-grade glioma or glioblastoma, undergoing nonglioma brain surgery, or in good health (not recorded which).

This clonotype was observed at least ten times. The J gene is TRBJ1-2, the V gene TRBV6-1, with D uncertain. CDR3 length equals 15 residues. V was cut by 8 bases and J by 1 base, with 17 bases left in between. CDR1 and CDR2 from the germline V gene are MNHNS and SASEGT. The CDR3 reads CASLISLTFNYGYTF. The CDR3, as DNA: TGTGCCAGCCTGATCAGCCTGACTTTTAACTATGGCTACACCTTC.

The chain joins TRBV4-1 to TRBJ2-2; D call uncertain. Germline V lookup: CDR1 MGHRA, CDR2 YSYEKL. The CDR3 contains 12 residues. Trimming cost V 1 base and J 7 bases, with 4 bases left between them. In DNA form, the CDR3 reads TGCGCCAGCAGCCAAGTCATCGGGGAGCTGTTTTTT. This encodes CASSQVIGELFF.

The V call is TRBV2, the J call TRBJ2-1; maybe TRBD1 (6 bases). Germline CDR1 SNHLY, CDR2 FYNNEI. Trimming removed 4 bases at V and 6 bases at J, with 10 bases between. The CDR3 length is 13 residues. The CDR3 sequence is CASSAQQGNEQFF. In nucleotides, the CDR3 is TGTGCCAGCAGTGCCCAACAGGGCAATGAGCAGTTCTTC.

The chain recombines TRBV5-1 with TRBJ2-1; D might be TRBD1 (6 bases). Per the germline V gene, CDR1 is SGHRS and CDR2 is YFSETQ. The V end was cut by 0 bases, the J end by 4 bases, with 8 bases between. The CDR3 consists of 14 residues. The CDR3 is CASSLGDKYNEQFF. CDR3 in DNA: TGCGCCAGCAGCTTGGGGGACAAATACAATGAGCAGTTCTTC.

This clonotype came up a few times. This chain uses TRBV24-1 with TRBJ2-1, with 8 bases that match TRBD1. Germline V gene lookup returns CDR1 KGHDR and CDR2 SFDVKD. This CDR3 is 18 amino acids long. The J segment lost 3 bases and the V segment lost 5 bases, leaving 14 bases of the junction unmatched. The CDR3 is CATSVAAGGRGLYNEQFF. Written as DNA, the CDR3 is TGTGCCACCAGTGTAGCAGCGGGTGGCAGGGGGCTCTACAATGAGCAGTTCTTC.

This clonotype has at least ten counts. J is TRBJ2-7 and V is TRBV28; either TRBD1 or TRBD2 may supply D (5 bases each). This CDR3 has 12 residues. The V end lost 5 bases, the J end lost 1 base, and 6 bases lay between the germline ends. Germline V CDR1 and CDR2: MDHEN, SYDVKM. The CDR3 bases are TGTGCCAGCAGTGGGGGTTCCTACGAGCAGTACGTC. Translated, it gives CASSGGSYEQYV.

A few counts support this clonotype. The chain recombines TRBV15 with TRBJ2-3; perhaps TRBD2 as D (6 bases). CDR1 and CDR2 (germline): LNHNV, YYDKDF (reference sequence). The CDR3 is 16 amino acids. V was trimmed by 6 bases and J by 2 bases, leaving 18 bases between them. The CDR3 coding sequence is TGTGCCACCAGTAGCACCCGGGAGCGTCACACAGATACGCAGTATTTT. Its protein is CATSSTRERHTDTQYF.

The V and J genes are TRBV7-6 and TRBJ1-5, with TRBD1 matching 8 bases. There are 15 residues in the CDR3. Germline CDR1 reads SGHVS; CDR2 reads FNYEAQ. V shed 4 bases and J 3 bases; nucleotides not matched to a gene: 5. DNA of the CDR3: TGTGCCAGCAGCTACGGACAGGGTTTCAATCAGCCCCAGCATTTT. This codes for CASSYGQGFNQPQHF. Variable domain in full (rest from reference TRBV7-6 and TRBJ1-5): GAGVSQSPRYKVTKRGQDVALRCDPISGHVSLYWYRQALGQGPEFLTYFNYEAQQDKSGLPNDRFSAERPEGSISTLTIQRTEQRDSAMYRCASSYGQGFNQPQHFGDGTRLSIL.

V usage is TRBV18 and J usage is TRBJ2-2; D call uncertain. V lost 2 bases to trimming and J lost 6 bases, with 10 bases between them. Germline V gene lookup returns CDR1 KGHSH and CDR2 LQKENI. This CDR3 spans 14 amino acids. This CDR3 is CASSPRRPAGELFF. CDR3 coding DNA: TGTGCCAGCTCACCAAGACGCCCCGCCGGGGAGCTGTTTTTT.

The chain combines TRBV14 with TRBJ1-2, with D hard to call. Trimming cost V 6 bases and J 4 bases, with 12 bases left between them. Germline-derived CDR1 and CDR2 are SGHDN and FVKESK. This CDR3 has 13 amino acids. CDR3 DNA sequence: TGTGCCAGCAGTGTCATGCGAGGCTATGGCTACACCTTC. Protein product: CASSVMRGYGYTF.

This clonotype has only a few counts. The CDR3 is CASSFEEDTQYF. CDR3 DNA: TGTGCCAGCAGCTTCGAGGAGGATACGCAGTATTTT. This chain joins TRBV5-4 and TRBJ2-3; D is unresolved. The CDR3 consists of 12 residues. Trimming pared 2 bases from V and 6 bases from J, leaving 7 bases between. The germline V gene encodes CDR1 SGHNT and CDR2 YYREEE (reference sequence).

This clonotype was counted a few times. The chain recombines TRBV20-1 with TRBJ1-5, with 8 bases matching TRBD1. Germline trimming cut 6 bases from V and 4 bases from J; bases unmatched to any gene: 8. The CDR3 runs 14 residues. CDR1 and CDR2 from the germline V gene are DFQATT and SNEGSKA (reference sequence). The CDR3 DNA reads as TGCAGTGCCCTCCGGGACAGGAAAAATCAGCCCCAGCATTTT. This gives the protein CSALRDRKNQPQHF.

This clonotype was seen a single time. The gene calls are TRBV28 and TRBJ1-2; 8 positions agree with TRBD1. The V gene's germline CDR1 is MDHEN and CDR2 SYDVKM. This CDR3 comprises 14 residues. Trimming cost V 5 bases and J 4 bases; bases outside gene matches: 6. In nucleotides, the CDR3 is TGTGCCAGCAGTCGTCCAGGGGGCGGCTATGGCTACACCTTC. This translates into CASSRPGGGYGYTF.

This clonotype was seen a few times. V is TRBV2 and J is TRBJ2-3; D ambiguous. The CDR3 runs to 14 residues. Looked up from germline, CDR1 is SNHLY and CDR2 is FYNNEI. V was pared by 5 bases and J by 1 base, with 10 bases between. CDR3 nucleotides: TGTGCCAGCAGTCCAGACCTAGGCACAGATACGCAGTATTTT. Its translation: CASSPDLGTDTQYF.

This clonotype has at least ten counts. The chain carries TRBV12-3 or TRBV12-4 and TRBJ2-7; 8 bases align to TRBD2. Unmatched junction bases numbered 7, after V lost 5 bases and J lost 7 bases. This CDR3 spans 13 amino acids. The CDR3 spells CASSAPTSAEQYV. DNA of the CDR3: TGTGCCAGCAGTGCCCCGACTAGCGCAGAGCAGTACGTC.

CDR3 sequence reads: CASSPLPANEKLFF. For the CDR3, the DNA is TGTGCCAGCTCACCTTTGCCAGCTAATGAAAAACTGTTTTTT. The V and J genes are TRBV18 and TRBJ1-4; D unresolved. Trimming cost V 3 bases and J 3 bases, with 8 bases left between them. This CDR3 region has 14 residues. The germline V gene has CDR1 KGHSH and CDR2 LQKENI.

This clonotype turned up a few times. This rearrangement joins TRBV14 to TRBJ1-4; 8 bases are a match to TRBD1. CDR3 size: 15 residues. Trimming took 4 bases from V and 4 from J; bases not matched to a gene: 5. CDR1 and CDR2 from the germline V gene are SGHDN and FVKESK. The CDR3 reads CASSRLTGVNEKLFF. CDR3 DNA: TGTGCCAGCAGCCGGCTGACAGGGGTTAATGAAAAACTGTTTTTT.